Listed here are 30 T cell receptor beta chains from one sample, sequenced in a study of Graves' ophthalmopathy and Graves' hyperthyroidism. As the template, RNA transcripts were used to amplify TCR beta CDR3 regions. The library came from an HTBI-primed first-round RT-PCR and a second-round multiplex PCR. MiXCR was run by TCRdb on the multiplex PCR reads, yielding one entry per CDR3 protein. The data hold over a million distinct CDR3 sequences, with 36% observed a single time. Sequenced input: peripheral blood or thyroid tissue (not recorded which). Receptor source: an adult man with Graves' hyperthyroidism.

V is TRBV7-8 and J is TRBJ1-5, with 7 bases identical to TRBD1. The CDR3 runs 14 residues. Germline V CDR1 and CDR2: SGHVS, FQNEAQ. V lost 5 bases and J lost 5; bases outside the gene matches: 6. CDR3 in DNA: TGTGCCAGCAGCCTCTACAGGGGCGATCAGCCCCAGCATTTT. The encoded protein is CASSLYRGDQPQHF.

The chain links TRBV15 to TRBJ1-2; D is unresolved. CDR1 and CDR2 (germline): LNHNV, YYDKDF (reference sequence). The V end was cut by 0 bases, the J end by 12 bases, with 11 bases between. The CDR3 runs to 12 residues. The CDR3 here is CATSRDPIGNTF. CDR3 nucleotides: TGTGCCACCAGCAGAGACCCTATTGGAAACACCTTC.

About this clonotype itself: Given a much more abundant clone one base away, this may be a read error. The genes are TRBV7-9 and TRBJ1-2, with 7 bases lining up with TRBD1. V shed 7 bases, J shed 0 bases, and the junction held 8 bases outside the gene matches. Germline V lookup: CDR1 SEHNR, CDR2 FQNEAQ (reference sequence). CDR3 size: 15 residues. CDR3 sequence: CASIGGQLTNYGYTF. The CDR3 coding sequence is TGTGCCAGCATCGGGGGACAGCTTACTAACTATGGCTACACCTTC.

This clonotype showed up just a few times. V usage is TRBV10-3 and J usage is TRBJ2-7; tentative D call: TRBD2 (6 bases). This CDR3 is 15 amino acids long. CDR1 is ENHRY and CDR2 is SYGVKD in the germline V gene. Trimming took off 6 bases at V and 2 bases at J, with 17 bases between the two ends. The CDR3 DNA reads as TGTGCCATCAGCGACTCAGGTAGCGGCCCCTACGAGCAGTACTTC. It is translated as CAISDSGSGPYEQYF.

This clonotype showed up just a few times. V usage is TRBV7-2 and J usage is TRBJ2-7, with 9 positions matching TRBD1. CDR3 length: 15 residues. CDR1 SGHTA and CDR2 FQGNSA come from the germline V gene. With V trimmed by 5 bases and J by 3 bases, 8 bases remained unmatched. CDR3 amino acids: CASSATGGWNYEQYF. For the CDR3, the DNA is TGTGCCAGCAGCGCAACAGGGGGCTGGAACTACGAGCAGTACTTC. Full variable domain (missing parts from reference TRBV7-2 and TRBJ2-7): GAGVSQSPSNKVTEKGKDVELRCDPISGHTALYWYRQSLGQGLEFLIYFQGNSAPDKSGLPSDRFSAERTGGSVSTLTIQRTQQEDSAVYLCASSATGGWNYEQYFGPGTRLTVT.

This clonotype was seen ten or more times. The genes are TRBV15 and TRBJ2-7; the D is unclear. Looked up from germline, CDR1 is LNHNV and CDR2 is YYDKDF (reference sequence). V was clipped by 5 bases and J by 4 bases, with 15 bases between them. The CDR3 covers 14 residues. Written as DNA, the CDR3 is TGTGCCACCAGCGGACCGATATTACTATACGAGCAGTACTTC. The encoded protein is CATSGPILLYEQYF.

This clonotype appeared many times. In DNA form, the CDR3 reads TGCGCCAGCAGTGAGCCGGACAGGGCTAACTATGGCTACACCTTC. Its protein product is CASSEPDRANYGYTF. The V call is TRBV10-2, the J call TRBJ1-2; 8 bases match TRBD1. Germline CDR1 WSHSY, CDR2 SAAADI. The CDR3 runs to 15 residues. Germline trimming cut 2 bases from V and 0 bases from J; bases unmatched to any gene: 2.

The gene calls are TRBV5-1 and TRBJ1-6, with 7 bases aligning to TRBD1. This CDR3 is 14 amino acids long. Germline V gene lookup returns CDR1 SGHRS and CDR2 YFSETQ. The trim removed 5 bases at V and 5 bases at J, leaving 4 bases unmatched. The CDR3 is CASRPGTDNSPLHF. DNA for the CDR3: TGCGCCAGCAGGCCCGGGACAGATAATTCACCCCTCCACTTT.

This clonotype was picked up a small number of times. This sequence joins TRBV12-3 or TRBV12-4 and TRBJ2-7; no definite D call. The CDR3 has 14 amino acids. V was pared by 3 bases and J by 3 bases, with 12 bases between. The CDR3 coding sequence is TGTGCCAGCAGTTTCAACAGCCTGGGCTACGAGCAGTACTTC. As protein: CASSFNSLGYEQYF.

This clonotype was detected ten times or more. This rearrangement joins TRBV7-2 to TRBJ1-1; 7 bases agree with TRBD1. V was pared by 3 bases and J by 1 base, with 2 bases of the junction left unmatched. This CDR3 has 14 amino acids. Germline V gene sequence: CDR1 SGHTA, CDR2 FQGNSA. CDR3 amino acids: CASSFRQGNTEAFF. The CDR3 DNA reads as TGTGCCAGCAGCTTCAGACAGGGGAACACTGAAGCTTTCTTT.

This clonotype turned up a few times. The V call is TRBV4-1, the J call TRBJ2-7; D is perhaps TRBD1 (5 bases). The germline V gene has CDR1 MGHRA and CDR2 YSYEKL. The CDR3 runs 18 residues. Trimming stripped 1 base from V and 5 bases from J, with 24 bases between. The CDR3 sequence is CASSQVSGRANLPDEQYF. The CDR3 DNA is TGCGCCAGCAGCCAAGTCTCCGGCAGGGCCAACCTTCCGGACGAGCAGTACTTC.

Ten or more counts support this clonotype. The rearrangement uses TRBV19 and TRBJ2-6; either TRBD1 or TRBD2 may supply D (5 bases each). Germline V gene sequence: CDR1 LNHDA, CDR2 SQIVND (reference sequence). CDR3 size: 16 residues. V was trimmed by 4 bases and J by 1 base, leaving 11 bases between them. In DNA, the CDR3 is TGTGCCAGTAGTAGGGGGACCTGGTCTGGGGCCAACGTCCTGACTTTC. Translation gives CASSRGTWSGANVLTF.

The chain has TRBV2 and TRBJ1-5; 8 nucleotides align to TRBD1. V shed 8 bases and J 9 bases; nucleotides not matched to a gene: 15. Germline CDR1 is SNHLY and CDR2 is FYNNEI. This CDR3 is built from 15 residues. The CDR3 region is CASRGQGSPDGPQHF. For the CDR3, the DNA is TGTGCCAGCCGCGGACAGGGTTCCCCAGACGGGCCCCAGCATTTT.

This clonotype has just a few counts. The chain uses TRBV6-5 and TRBJ2-7; D not resolved. Germline CDR1 reads MNHEY; CDR2 reads SVGAGI. Trimming stripped 3 bases from V and 3 bases from J, with 12 bases between. The CDR3 loop spans 14 amino acids. The CDR3 DNA follows: TGTGCCAGCAGTTATTCGGTCAACGGCTACGAGCAGTACTTC. This encodes CASSYSVNGYEQYF.

As to this clonotype: This clone may be a read error of a much larger clone one base away. The chain employs TRBV10-3 and TRBJ2-5, with 7 bases aligning to TRBD1. Trimming took 5 bases from V and 2 from J; bases not matched to a gene: 8. The CDR3 is 15 amino acids. From germline, CDR1 is ENHRY and CDR2 SYGVKD. In nucleotides, the CDR3 is TGTGCCATCAGTTCGACAGGGAGTTGGCAAGAGACCCAGTACTTC. The encoded protein is CAISSTGSWQETQYF.

In its sample, this clonotype was seen many times. The chain has TRBV12-3 or TRBV12-4 and TRBJ1-1, with 10 bases aligning to TRBD1. CDR3 length: 12 residues. Germline trimming cut 6 bases from V and 12 bases from J; bases unmatched to any gene: 7. The CDR3 nucleotides are TGTGCCAGCAGACCCGGGACAGGGGAAACTTTCTTT. Its protein product is CASRPGTGETFF.

This sequence joins TRBV24-1 and TRBJ2-7; a possible D gene is TRBD2 (6 bases). The tail of the sequence fits TRBJ2-1 better, so the J call may be wrong. From germline, CDR1 is KGHDR and CDR2 SFDVKD. The CDR3 loop spans 17 amino acids. CDR3 nucleotides: TGTGCCACCAGTGACCCCAGGGACGGGAGCTCCTACAATGAGCAGTTCTTC. Its protein product is CATSDPRDGSSYNEQFF.

The V call is TRBV25-1, the J call TRBJ1-2; D not resolved. Trimming cost V 5 bases and J 3 bases, with 16 bases left between them. The CDR3 is 15 residues long. The germline V gene encodes CDR1 MGHDK and CDR2 SYGVNS. CDR3 amino acids: CASSLLTTDDYGYTF. The CDR3 nucleotides are TGTGCCAGCAGTTTATTGACGACTGATGACTATGGCTACACCTTC.

This clonotype was recorded a few times. V usage is TRBV4-1 and J usage is TRBJ1-1; TRBD1 matches 8 bases. V lost 1 base and J lost 0; bases outside the gene matches: 13. CDR3 length: 19 amino acids. Germline V gene data show CDR1 as MGHRA and CDR2 as YSYEKL. CDR3 in DNA: TGCGCCAGCAGCCAAGTTGTAACTACGAGACAGGGGTTGAACACTGAAGCTTTCTTT. Translating gives CASSQVVTTRQGLNTEAFF.

The CDR3 loop reads CASSLAGAGSYGYTF. CDR3 DNA sequence: TGTGCCAGCAGCTTAGCCGGGGCAGGGTCCTATGGCTACACCTTC. The genes are TRBV7-2 and TRBJ1-2; D is perhaps TRBD1 (5 bases). CDR3 length: 15 residues. Germline values: CDR1 SGHTA, CDR2 FQGNSA. The V gene lost 0 bases and the J gene lost 4 bases, with 12 bases spanning the gap.

This CDR3 is CSVEDGTGHYGYTF. The CDR3 bases are TGCAGCGTTGAAGATGGGACAGGGCACTATGGCTACACCTTC. The chain couples TRBV29-1 to TRBJ1-2; 9 bases line up with TRBD1. CDR1 and CDR2 (germline): SQVTM, ANQGSEA. V lost 0 bases and J lost 3; bases outside the gene matches: 2. This CDR3 has 14 residues.

The CDR3 DNA reads TGTGCCAGCAGCTTAGGACAGTCGCCTTCACCCCTCCACTTT. Translating it yields CASSLGQSPSPLHF. The V call is TRBV7-2, the J call TRBJ1-6, with D perhaps matching TRBD1 (5 bases). Germline V lookup: CDR1 SGHTA, CDR2 FQGNSA. The CDR3 is 14 amino acids. V lost 1 base, J lost 9 bases, and 10 bases lay in between.

V is TRBV20-1 and J is TRBJ1-6; a possible D gene is TRBD1 (5 bases). Germline V gene lookup returns CDR1 DFQATT and CDR2 SNEGSKA (reference sequence). With 3 bases removed from V and 13 bases from J, the gap between germline ends came to 22 bases. The CDR3 covers 15 residues. CDR3: CSASRAGTLFRPLHF. The CDR3 nucleotides read TGCAGTGCTAGTCGTGCCGGGACCCTCTTCAGGCCCCTCCACTTT.

J is TRBJ2-7 and V is TRBV7-9; 14 nucleotides match TRBD2. Germline CDR1 and CDR2: SEHNR and FQNEAQ (reference sequence). The CDR3 length is 13 residues. With 5 bases clipped from V and 13 bases from J, the junction kept 7 bases outside the gene matches. The DNA of the CDR3 is TGTGCCAGCAGCGTCGGGACTAGCGGGAGTCAATACTTC. Amino acid sequence: CASSVGTSGSQYF.

The chain is built from TRBV20-1 and TRBJ2-7; TRBD1 might be the D (5 bases). CDR1 and CDR2 (germline): DFQATT, SNEGSKA (reference sequence). Between the trimmed V and J ends, which lost 2 bases and 3 bases, there was a span of 14 bases. The CDR3 is 14 residues long. Here the CDR3 DNA reads TGCAGTGCTAGAACTGGGTCCAGGGTCTACGAGCAGTACTTC. It is translated as CSARTGSRVYEQYF.

The chain has TRBV19 and TRBJ2-7; 7 nucleotides line up with TRBD1. J gave up 3 bases and V 9 bases, and 5 bases lay outside the gene matches. Per germline, CDR1 LNHDA and CDR2 SQIVND (reference sequence). The length of the CDR3 is 12 residues. DNA of the CDR3: TGTGCCAGACGGGACAGAGTCTACGAGCAGTACTTC. It is translated as CARRDRVYEQYF.

This clonotype was recorded many times. The genes are TRBV7-9 and TRBJ1-1; 8 positions agree with TRBD1. Germline V lookup: CDR1 SEHNR, CDR2 FQNEAQ (reference sequence). After removal of 5 bases from V and 4 bases from J, the junction contained 12 bases not matched to a gene. This CDR3 comprises 16 residues. The CDR3 bases are TGTGCCAGCAGCCCCAAAACAGGGGGAGTCGTCACTGAAGCTTTCTTT. Translation: CASSPKTGGVVTEAFF.

This clonotype has a count of ten or more. The gene calls are TRBV7-2 and TRBJ2-6; no reliable D call. Germline loops: CDR1 SGHTA, CDR2 FQGNSA. The CDR3 is 15 residues long. Trimming took off 3 bases at V and 4 bases at J, with 10 bases between the two ends. CDR3 DNA: TGTGCCAGCAGCTTGACGGCGTTCGGGGCCAACGTCCTGACTTTC. It translates to CASSLTAFGANVLTF.

This clonotype was counted many times. The chain is built from TRBV4-3 and TRBJ2-7; D perhaps matches TRBD1 (6 bases). The CDR3 contains 14 residues. V lost 1 base and J 3 bases, leaving 10 bases between the germline ends. The germline V gene encodes CDR1 LGHNA and CDR2 YSLEER. The CDR3, as DNA: TGCGCCAGCAGCCAAGGACAGGCCGGCTACGAGCAGTACTTC. Protein: CASSQGQAGYEQYF.

The table lists this clonotype with many counts. The genes are TRBV3-1 and TRBJ2-5; D unclear. The CDR3 runs 12 residues. Germline lookup yields CDR1 LGHDT and CDR2 YNNKEL (reference sequence). Trimming took 0 bases from V and 7 from J, leaving 6 bases between them. In nucleotides, the CDR3 is TGTGCCAGCAGCCAAGAGTTCGGGACCCAGTACTTC. This sequence encodes CASSQEFGTQYF.